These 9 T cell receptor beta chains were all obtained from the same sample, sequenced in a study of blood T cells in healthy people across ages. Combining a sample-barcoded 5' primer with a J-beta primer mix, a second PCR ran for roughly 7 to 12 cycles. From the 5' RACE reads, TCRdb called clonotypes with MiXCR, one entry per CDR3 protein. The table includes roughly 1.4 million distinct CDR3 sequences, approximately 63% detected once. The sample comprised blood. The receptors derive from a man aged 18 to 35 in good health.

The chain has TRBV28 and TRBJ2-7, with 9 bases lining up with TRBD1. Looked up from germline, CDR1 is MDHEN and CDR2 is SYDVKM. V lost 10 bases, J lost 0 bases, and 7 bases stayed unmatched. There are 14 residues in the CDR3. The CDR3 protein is CATFRDRDSYEQYF. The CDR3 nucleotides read TGTGCCACCTTTCGGGACAGGGACTCCTACGAGCAGTACTTC.

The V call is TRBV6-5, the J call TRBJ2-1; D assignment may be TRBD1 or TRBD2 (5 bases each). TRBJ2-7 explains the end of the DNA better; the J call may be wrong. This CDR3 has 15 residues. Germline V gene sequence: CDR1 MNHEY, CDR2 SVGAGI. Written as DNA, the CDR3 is TGTGCCAGCAGTTACTCCGGGACCCTCGTCTACGAGCAGTACTTC. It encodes CASSYSGTLVYEQYF.

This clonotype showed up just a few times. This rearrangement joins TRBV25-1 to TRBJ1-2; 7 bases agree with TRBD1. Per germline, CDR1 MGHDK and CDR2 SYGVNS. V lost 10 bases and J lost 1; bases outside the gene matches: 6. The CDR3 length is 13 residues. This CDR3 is CANSTGSNYGYTF. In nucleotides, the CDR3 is TGTGCCAATTCGACAGGGAGTAACTATGGCTACACCTTC.

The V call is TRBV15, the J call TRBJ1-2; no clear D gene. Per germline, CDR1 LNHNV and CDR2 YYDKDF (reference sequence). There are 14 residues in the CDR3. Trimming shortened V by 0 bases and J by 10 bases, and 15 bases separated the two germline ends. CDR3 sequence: CATSRDLAINFYTF. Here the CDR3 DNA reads TGTGCCACCAGCAGAGATTTAGCGATAAACTTCTACACCTTC. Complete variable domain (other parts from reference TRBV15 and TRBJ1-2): DAMVIQNPRYQVTQFGKPVTLSCSQTLNHNVMYWYQQKSSQAPKLLFHYYDKDFNNEADTPDNFQSRRPNTSFCFLDIRSPGLGDTAMYLCATSRDLAINFYTFGSGTRLTVV.

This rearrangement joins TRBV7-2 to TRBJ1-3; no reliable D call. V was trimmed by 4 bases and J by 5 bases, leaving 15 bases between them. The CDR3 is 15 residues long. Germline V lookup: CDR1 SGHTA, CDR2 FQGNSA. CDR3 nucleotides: TGTGCCAGCAGCTATCCCGGACTCGGACGAAACACCATATATTTT. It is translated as CASSYPGLGRNTIYF.

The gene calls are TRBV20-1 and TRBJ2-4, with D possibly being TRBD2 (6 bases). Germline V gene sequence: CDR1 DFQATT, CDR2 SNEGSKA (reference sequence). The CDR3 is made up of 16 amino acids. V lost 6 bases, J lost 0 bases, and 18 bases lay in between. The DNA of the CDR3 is TGCAGTGCAACGGGATTTCGGGGGATAGCCAAAAACATTCAGTACTTC. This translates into CSATGFRGIAKNIQYF.

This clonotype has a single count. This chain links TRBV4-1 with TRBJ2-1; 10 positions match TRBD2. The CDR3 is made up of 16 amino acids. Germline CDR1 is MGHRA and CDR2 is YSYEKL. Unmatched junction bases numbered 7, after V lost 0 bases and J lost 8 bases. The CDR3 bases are TGCGCCAGCAGCCAAGATATTCCTAGCGGGAGCTATGAGCAGTTCTTC. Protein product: CASSQDIPSGSYEQFF.

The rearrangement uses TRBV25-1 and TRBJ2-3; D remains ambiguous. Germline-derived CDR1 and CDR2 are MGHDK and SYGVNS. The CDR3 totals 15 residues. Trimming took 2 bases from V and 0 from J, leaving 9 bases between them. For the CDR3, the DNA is TGTGCCAGCAGTGAAGATCAAAGAAGCACAGATACGCAGTATTTT. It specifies CASSEDQRSTDTQYF.

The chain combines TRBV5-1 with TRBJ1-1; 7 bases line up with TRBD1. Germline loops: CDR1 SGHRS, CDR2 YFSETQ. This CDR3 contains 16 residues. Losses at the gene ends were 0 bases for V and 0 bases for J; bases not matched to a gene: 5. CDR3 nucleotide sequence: TGCGCCAGCAGCTTGGGGGACAGTTACATGAACACTGAAGCTTTCTTT. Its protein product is CASSLGDSYMNTEAFF. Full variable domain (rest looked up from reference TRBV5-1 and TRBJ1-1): KAGVTQTPRYLIKTRGQQVTLSCSPISGHRSVSWYQQTPGQGLQFLFEYFSETQRNKGNFPGRFSGRQFSNSRSEMNVSTLELGDSALYLCASSLGDSYMNTEAFFGQGTRLTVV.